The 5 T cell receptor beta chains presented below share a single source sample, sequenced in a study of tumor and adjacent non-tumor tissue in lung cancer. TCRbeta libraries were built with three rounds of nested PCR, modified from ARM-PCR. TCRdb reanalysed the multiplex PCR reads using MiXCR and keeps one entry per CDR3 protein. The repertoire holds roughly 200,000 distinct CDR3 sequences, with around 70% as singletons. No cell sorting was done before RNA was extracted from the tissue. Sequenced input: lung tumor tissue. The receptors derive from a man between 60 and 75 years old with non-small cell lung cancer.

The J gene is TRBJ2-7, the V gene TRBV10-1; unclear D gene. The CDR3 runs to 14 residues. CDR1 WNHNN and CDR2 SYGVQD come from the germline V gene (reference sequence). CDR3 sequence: CSRLLCLSSYEQYF. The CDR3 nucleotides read TGCTCCCGCCTCTTGTGTCTGAGCTCCTACGAGCAGTACTTC.

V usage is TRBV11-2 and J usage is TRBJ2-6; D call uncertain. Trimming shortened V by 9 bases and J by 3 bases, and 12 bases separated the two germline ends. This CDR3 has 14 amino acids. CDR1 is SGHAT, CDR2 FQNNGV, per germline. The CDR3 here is CARTHIFGANVLTF. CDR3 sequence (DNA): TGTGCCAGAACTCATATCTTTGGGGCCAACGTCCTGACTTTC.

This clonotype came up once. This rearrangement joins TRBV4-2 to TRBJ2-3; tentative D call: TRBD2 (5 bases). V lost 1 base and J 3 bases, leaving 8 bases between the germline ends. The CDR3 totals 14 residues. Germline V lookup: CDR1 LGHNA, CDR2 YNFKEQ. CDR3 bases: TGTGCCAGCAGCCAAGGCAGAGGGACAGATACGCAGTATTTT. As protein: CASSQGRGTDTQYF.

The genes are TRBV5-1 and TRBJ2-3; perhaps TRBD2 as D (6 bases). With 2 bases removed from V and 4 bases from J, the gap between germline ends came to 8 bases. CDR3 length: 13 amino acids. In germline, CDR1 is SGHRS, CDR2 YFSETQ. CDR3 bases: TGCGCCAGCAGCTTTAGCGGCGCAGATACGCAGTATTTT. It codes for CASSFSGADTQYF.

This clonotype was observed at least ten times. This CDR3 reads CASSPGETQYF. CDR3 coding DNA: TGTGCCAGCAGCCCAGGGGAGACCCAGTACTTC. This rearrangement joins TRBV14 to TRBJ2-5, with D possibly matching TRBD1 (5 bases). The CDR3 is made up of 11 amino acids. Germline V CDR1 and CDR2: SGHDN, FVKESK. Between the trimmed V and J ends, which lost 4 bases and 5 bases, there was a span of 5 bases.